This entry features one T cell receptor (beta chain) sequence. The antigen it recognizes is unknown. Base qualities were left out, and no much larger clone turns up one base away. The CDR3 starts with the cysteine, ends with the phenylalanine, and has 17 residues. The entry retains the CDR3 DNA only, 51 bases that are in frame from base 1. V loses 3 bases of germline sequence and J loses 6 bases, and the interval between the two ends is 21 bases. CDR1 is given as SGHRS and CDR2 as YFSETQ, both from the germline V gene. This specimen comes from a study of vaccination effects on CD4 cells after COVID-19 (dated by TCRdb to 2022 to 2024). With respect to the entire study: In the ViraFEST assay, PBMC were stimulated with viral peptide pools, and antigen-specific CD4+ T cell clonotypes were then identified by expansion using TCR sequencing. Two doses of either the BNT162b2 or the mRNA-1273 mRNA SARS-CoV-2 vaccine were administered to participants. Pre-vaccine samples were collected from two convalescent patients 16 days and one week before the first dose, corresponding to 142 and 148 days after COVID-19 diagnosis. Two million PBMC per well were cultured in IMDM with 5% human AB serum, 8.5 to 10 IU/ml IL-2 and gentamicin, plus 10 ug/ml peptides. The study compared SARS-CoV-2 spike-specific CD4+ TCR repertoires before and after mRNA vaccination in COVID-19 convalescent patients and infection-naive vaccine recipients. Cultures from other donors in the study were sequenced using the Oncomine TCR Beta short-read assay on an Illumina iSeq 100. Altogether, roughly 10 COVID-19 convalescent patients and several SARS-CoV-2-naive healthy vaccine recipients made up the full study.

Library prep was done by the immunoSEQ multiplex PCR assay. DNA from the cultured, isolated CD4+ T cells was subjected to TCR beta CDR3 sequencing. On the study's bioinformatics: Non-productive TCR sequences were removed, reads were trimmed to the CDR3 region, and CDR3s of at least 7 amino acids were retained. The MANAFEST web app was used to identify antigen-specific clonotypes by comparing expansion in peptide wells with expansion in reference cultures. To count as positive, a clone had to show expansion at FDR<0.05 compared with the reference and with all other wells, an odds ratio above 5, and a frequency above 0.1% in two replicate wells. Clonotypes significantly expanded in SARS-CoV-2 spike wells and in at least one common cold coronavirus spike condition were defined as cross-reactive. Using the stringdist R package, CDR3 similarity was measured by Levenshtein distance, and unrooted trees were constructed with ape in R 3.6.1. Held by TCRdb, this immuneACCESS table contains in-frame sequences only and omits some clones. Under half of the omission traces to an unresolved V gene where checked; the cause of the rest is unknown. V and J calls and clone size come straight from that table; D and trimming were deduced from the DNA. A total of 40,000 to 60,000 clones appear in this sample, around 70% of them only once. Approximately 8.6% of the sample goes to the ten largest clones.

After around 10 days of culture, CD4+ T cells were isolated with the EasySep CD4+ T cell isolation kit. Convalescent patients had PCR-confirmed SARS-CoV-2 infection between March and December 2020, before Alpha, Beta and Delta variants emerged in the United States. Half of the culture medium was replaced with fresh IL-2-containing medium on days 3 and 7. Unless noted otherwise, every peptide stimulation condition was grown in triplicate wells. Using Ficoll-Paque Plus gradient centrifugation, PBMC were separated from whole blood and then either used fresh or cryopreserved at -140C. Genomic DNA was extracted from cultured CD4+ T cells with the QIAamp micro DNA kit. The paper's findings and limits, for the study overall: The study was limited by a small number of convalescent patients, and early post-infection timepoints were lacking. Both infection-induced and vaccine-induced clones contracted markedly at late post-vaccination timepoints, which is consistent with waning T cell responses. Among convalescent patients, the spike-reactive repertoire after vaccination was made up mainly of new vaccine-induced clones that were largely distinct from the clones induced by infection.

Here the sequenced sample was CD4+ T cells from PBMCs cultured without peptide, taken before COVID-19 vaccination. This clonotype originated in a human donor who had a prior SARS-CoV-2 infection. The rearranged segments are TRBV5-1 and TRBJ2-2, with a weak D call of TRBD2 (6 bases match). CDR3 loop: CASSYSTGRGSAGELFF. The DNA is TGCGCCAGCAGCTACTCTACCGGGAGAGGCAGTGCCGGGGAGCTGTTTTTT.